This T cell receptor beta chain derives from a study of patients and donors after allogeneic stem cell transplantation. Only a few counts were recorded for this clonotype. TCRdb re-called the RT-PCR reads through MiXCR, storing one row per CDR3 protein. Among 920,000 or so distinct CDR3 sequences, around 17% were seen once, and the ten largest hold about 6%. The CDR3 covers 16 residues. Germline-derived CDR1 and CDR2 are SGHTA and FQGTGA. Germline trimming cut 1 base from V and 10 bases from J; bases unmatched to any gene: 12. The gene calls are TRBV7-3 and TRBJ2-1; 8 bases are shared with TRBD1. Source material: blood, either unsorted or a sorted T cell fraction (not recorded which). This clonotype was obtained from a human donor who was either an allogeneic HSCT recipient or a stem cell or donor lymphocyte infusion donor (not recorded which). It is not recorded whose cells these are; they may come from a transplant donor. The CDR3 is CASSLRPGTGGGEQFF. Here the CDR3 DNA reads TGTGCCAGCAGCTTAAGGCCCGGAACAGGGGGTGGCGAGCAGTTCTTC.